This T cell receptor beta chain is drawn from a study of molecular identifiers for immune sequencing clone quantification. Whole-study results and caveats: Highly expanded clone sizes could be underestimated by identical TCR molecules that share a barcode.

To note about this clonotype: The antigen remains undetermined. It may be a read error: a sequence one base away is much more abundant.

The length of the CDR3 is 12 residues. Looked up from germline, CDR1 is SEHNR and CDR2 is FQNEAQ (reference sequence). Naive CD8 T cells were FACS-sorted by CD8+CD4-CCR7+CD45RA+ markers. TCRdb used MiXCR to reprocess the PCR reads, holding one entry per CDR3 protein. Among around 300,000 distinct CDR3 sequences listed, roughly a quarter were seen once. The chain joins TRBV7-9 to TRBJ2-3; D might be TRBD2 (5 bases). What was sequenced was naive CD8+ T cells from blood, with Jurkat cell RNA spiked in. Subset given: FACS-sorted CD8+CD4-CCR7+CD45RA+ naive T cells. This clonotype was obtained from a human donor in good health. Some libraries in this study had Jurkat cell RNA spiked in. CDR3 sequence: CASIGSTATQYF. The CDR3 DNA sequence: TGTGCCAGCATTGGGAGCACAGCTACGCAGTATTTT.